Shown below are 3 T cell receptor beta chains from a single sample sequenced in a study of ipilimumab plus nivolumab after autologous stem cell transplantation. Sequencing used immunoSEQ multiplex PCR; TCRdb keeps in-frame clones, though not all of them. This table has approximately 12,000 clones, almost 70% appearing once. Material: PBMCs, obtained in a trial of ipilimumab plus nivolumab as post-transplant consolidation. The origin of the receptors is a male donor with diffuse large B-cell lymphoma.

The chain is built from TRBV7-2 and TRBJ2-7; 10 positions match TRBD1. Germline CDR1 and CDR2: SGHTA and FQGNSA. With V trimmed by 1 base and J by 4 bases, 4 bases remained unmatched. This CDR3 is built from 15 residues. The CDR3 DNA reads TGTGCCAGCAGCTTAGTTAGGGGACAGGGGTACGAGCAGTACTTC. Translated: CASSLVRGQGYEQYF.

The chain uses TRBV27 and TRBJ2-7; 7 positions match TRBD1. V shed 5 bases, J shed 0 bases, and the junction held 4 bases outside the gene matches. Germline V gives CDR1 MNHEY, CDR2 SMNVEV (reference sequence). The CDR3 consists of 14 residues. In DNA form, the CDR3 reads TGTGCCAGCAGTCGATGGACAGGCTCCTACGAGCAGTACTTC. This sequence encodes CASSRWTGSYEQYF.

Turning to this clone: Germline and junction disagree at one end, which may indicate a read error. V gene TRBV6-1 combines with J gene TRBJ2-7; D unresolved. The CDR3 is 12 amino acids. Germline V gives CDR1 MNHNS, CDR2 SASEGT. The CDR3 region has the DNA TGTGCCAGCAGGGAAGTTGGGAATGTGCAGTACTTC. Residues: CASREVGNVQYF.